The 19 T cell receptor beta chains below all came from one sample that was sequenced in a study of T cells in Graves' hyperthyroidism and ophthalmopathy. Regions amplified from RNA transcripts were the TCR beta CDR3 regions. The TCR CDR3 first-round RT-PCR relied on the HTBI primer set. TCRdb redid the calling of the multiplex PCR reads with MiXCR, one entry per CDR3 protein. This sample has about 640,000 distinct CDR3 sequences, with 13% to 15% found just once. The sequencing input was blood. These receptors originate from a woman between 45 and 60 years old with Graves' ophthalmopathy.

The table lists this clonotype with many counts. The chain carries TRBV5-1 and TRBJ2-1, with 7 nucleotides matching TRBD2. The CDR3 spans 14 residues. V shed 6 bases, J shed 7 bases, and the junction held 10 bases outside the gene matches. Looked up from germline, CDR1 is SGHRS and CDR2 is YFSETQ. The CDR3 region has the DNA TGCGCCAGCAACGAGCGGGGCGGCGGGAATGAGCAGTTCTTC. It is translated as CASNERGGGNEQFF.

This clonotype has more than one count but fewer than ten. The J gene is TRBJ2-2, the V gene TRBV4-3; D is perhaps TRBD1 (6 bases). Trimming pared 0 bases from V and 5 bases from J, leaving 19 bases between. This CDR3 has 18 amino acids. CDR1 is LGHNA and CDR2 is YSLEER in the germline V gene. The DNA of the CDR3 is TGCGCCAGCAGCCAAGATCGGTCTGCACAGGGCGGAACCGGGGAGCTGTTTTTT. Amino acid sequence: CASSQDRSAQGGTGELFF.

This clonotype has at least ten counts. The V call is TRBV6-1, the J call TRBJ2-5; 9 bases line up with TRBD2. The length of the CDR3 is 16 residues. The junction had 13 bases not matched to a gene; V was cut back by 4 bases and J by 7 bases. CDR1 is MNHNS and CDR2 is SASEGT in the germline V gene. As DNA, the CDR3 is TGTGCCAGCAGTGGCGGAGTAGCGGGAGCAACGGGGACCCAGTACTTC. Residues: CASSGGVAGATGTQYF.

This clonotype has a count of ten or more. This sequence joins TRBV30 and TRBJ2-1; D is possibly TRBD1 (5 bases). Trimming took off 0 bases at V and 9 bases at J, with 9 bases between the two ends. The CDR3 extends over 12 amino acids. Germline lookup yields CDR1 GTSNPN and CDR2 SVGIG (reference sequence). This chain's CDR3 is CAWSVHRGEQFF. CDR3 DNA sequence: TGTGCCTGGAGTGTACATAGGGGTGAGCAGTTCTTC.

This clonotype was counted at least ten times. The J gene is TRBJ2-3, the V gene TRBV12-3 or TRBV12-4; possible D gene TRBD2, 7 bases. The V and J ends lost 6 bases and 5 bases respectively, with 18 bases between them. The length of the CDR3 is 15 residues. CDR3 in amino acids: CASSPGAGALDTQYF. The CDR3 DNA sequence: TGTGCCAGCAGCCCTGGGGCGGGGGCGTTAGATACGCAGTATTTT.

The CDR3 spells CASSQGLNYEQYF. The CDR3 DNA reads as TGCGCCAGCAGCCAAGGGCTGAACTACGAGCAGTACTTC. The rearrangement uses TRBV4-3 and TRBJ2-7; D is undetermined. Trimming took off 1 base at V and 3 bases at J, with 7 bases between the two ends. The germline CDR1 and CDR2 sequences are LGHNA and YSLEER. The CDR3 is 13 residues long.

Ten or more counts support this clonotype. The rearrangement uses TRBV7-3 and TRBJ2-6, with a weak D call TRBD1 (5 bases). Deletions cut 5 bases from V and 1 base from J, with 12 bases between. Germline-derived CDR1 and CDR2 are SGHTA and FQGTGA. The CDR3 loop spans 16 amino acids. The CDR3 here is CASSPQTVSGANVLTF. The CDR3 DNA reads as TGTGCCAGCAGCCCTCAGACAGTATCTGGGGCCAACGTCCTGACTTTC.

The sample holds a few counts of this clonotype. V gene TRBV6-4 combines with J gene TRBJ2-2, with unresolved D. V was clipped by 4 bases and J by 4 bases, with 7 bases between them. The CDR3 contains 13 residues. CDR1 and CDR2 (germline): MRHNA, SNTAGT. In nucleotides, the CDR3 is TGTGCCAGCAGTGCAGCAAGCACCGGGGAGCTGTTTTTT. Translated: CASSAASTGELFF.

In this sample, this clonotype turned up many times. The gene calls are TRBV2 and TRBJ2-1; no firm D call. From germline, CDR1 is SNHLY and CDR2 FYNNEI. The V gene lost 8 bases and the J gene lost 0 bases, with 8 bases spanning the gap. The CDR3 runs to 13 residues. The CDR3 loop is CASLAVSYNEQFF. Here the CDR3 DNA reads TGTGCCAGCTTGGCAGTCTCCTACAATGAGCAGTTCTTC.

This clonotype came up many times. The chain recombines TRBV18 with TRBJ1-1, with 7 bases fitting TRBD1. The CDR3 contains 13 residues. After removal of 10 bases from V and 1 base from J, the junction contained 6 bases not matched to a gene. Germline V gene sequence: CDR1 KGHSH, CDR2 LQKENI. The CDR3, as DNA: TGTGCCACACACAGGGGACAGAACACTGAAGCTTTCTTT. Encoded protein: CATHRGQNTEAFF. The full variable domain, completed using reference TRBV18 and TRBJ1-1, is NAGVMQNPRHLVRRRGQEARLRCSPMKGHSHVYWYRQLPEEGLKFMVYLQKENIIDESGMPKERFSAEFPKEGPSILRIQQVVRGDSAAYFCATHRGQNTEAFFGQGTRLTVV.

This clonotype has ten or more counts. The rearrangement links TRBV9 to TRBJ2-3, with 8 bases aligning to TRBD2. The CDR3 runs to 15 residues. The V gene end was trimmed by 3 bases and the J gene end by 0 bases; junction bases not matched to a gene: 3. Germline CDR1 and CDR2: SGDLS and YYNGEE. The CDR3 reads CASSESGRSTDTQYF. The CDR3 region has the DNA TGTGCCAGCAGCGAAAGCGGGAGAAGCACAGATACGCAGTATTTT.

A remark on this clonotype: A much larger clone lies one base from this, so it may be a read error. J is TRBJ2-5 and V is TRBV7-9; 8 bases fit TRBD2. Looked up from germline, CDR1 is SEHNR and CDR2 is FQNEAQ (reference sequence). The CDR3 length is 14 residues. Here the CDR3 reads CAGSSGTSLKTQYF. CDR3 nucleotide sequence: TGTGCCGGCAGCTCAGGGACTAGTCTGAAGACCCAGTACTTC. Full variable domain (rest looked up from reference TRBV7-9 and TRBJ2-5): DTGVSQNPRHKITKRGQNVTFRCDPISEHNRLYWYRQTLGQGPEFLTYFQNEAQLEKSRLLSDRFSAERPKGSFSTLEIQRTEQGDSAMYLCAGSSGTSLKTQYFGPGTRLLVL.

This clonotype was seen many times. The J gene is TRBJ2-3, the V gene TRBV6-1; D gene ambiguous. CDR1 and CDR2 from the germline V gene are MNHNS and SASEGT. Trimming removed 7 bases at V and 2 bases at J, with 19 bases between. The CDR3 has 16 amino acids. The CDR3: CASTHPGRPHTDTQYF. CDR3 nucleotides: TGTGCCAGCACCCACCCCGGGCGGCCACACACAGATACGCAGTATTTT.

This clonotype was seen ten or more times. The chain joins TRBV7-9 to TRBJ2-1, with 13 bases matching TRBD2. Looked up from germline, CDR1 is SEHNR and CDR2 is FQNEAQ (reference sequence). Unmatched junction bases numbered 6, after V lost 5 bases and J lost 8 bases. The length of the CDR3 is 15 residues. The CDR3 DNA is TGTGCCAGCAGCCGGACTAGCGGGAGAGGGGATGAGCAGTTCTTC. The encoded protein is CASSRTSGRGDEQFF.

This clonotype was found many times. The CDR3 DNA reads as TGTGCCAGCAGGGAAACTAGCGGGAGGGCAGGAGACTACGAGCAGTACTTC. Its protein is CASRETSGRAGDYEQYF. The rearrangement links TRBV6-1 to TRBJ2-7; 13 nucleotides align to TRBD2. The V gene's germline CDR1 is MNHNS and CDR2 SASEGT. The trim removed 6 bases at V and 3 bases at J, leaving 11 bases unmatched. The CDR3 sequence is 17 residues long.

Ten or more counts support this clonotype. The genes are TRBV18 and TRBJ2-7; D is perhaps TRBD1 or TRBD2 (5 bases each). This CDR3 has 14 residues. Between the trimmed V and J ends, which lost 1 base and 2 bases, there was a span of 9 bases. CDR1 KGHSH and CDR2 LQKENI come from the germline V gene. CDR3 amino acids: CASSPRDGTYEQYF. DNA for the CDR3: TGTGCCAGCTCACCACGGGACGGAACCTACGAGCAGTACTTC.

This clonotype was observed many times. This CDR3 reads CASSLRPSGIDTQYF. In nucleotides, the CDR3 is TGTGCCAGCAGTTTAAGGCCTAGCGGGATCGATACGCAGTATTTT. This rearrangement joins TRBV12-3 or TRBV12-4 to TRBJ2-3; 9 bases agree with TRBD2. V lost 2 bases to trimming and J lost 6 bases; unmatched junction nucleotides: 6. The CDR3 covers 15 residues.

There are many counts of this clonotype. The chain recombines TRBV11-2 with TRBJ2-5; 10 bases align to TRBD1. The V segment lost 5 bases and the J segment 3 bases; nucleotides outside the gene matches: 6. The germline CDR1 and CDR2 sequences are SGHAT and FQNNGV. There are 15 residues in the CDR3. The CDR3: CASSVTGTGEETQYF. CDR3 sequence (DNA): TGTGCCAGCAGCGTCACCGGGACAGGGGAAGAGACCCAGTACTTC.

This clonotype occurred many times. Here the CDR3 DNA reads TGCGCCAGCAGCTTGGCTACTAGCGGAAAAGAGACCCAGTACTTC. This codes for CASSLATSGKETQYF. The chain couples TRBV5-1 to TRBJ2-5, with 8 bases that match TRBD2. Trimming took 0 bases from V and 3 from J; bases not matched to a gene: 4. The CDR3 sequence is 15 residues long. The germline CDR1 and CDR2 sequences are SGHRS and YFSETQ.